Below are 2 T cell receptor beta chains sequenced from a single sample in a study of technical replicates of blood from several donors. TCRdb's copy holds only in-frame clones and misses some; the assay was immunoSEQ multiplex PCR. Seen here are some 70,000 clones, approximately 97% observed once, and the top ten hold over 0.2%. The sample taken for sequencing was T cells isolated from PBMCs. Source of these receptors: a human donor in good health.

This sequence joins TRBV11-2 and TRBJ2-1, with TRBD1 matching over 7 bases. The length of the CDR3 is 13 residues. The V gene end was trimmed by 1 base and the J gene end by 10 bases; junction bases not matched to a gene: 4. In germline, CDR1 is SGHAT, CDR2 FQNNGV. Here the CDR3 DNA reads TGTGCCAGCAGCTTAGCAAGGGGGCGGGAGCAGTTCTTC. Translation: CASSLARGREQFF.

The gene calls are TRBV27 and TRBJ2-7; 9 bases align to TRBD1. Germline V gene sequence: CDR1 MNHEY, CDR2 SMNVEV (reference sequence). The length of the CDR3 is 14 residues. Trimming took 5 bases from V and 6 from J; bases not matched to a gene: 8. CDR3 sequence: CASSTWTGVVEQYF. The CDR3 DNA reads as TGTGCCAGCAGTACCTGGACAGGGGTCGTCGAGCAGTACTTC.